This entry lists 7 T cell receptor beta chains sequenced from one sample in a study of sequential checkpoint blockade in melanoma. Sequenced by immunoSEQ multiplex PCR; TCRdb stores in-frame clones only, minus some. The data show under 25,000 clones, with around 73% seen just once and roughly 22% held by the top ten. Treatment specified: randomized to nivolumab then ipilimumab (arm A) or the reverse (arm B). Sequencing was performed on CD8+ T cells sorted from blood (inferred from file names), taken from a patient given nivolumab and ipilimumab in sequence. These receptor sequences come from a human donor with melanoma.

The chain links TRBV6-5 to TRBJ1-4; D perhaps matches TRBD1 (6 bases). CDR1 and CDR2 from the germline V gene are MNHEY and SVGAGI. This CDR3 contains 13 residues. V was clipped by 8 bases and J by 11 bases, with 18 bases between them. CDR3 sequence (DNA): TGTGCCAGCCAAGGGGGGGCTGAGATGAAACTGTTTTTT. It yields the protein CASQGGAEMKLFF.

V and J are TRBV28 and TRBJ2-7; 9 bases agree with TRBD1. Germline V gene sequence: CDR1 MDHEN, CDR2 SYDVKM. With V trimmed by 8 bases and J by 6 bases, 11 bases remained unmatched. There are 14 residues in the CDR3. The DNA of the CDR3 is TGTGCCAGCGACCGGGGACAGGGTATTCTCGAGCAGTACTTC. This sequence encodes CASDRGQGILEQYF.

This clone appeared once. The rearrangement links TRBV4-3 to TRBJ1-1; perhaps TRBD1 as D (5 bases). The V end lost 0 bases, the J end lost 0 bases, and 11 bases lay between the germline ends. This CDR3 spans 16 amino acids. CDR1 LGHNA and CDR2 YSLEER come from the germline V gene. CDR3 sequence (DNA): TGCGCCAGCAGCCAAGATTTCAGGGCCGTGAACACTGAAGCTTTCTTT. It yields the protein CASSQDFRAVNTEAFF.

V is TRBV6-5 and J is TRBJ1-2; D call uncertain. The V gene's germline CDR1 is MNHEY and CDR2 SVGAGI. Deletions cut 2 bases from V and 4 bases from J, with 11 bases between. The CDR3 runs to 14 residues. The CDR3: CASSYGLESYGYTF. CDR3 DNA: TGTGCCAGCAGTTACGGCCTGGAGAGCTATGGCTACACCTTC.

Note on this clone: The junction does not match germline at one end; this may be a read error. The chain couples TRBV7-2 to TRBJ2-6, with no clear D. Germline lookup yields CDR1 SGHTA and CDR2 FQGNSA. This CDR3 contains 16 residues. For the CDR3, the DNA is TGCGCCAGCAGCCAAGATGGCGGCTCTGGGGCCAACGTCCTGACTTTC. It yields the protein CASSQDGGSGANVLTF.

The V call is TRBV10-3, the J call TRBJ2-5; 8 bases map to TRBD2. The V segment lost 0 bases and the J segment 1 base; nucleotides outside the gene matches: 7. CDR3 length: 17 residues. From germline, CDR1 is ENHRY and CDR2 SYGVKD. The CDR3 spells CAISESGLAGFQETQYF. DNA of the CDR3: TGTGCCATCAGTGAGTCGGGATTAGCGGGGTTCCAAGAGACCCAGTACTTC.

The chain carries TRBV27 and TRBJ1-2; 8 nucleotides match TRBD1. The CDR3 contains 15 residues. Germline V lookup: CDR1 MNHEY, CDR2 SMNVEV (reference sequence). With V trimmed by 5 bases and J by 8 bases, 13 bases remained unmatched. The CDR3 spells CASSTRTGIAVGYTF. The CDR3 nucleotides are TGTGCCAGCAGTACGCGGACAGGGATCGCGGTGGGCTACACCTTC.